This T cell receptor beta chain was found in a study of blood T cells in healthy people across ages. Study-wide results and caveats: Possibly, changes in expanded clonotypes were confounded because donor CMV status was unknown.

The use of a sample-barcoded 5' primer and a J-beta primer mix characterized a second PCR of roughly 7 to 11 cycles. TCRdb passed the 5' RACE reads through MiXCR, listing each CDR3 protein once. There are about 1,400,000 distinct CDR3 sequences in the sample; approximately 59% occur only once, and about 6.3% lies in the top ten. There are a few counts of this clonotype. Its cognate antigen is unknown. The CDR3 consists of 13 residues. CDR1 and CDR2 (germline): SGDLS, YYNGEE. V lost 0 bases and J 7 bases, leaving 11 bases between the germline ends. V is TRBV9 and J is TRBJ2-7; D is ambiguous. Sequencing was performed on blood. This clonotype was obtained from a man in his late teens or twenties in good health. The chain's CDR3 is CASSVVPLGEQYF. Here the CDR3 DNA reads TGTGCCAGCAGCGTAGTCCCTTTGGGGGAGCAGTACTTC.